This is a list of T cell receptor beta chains from one sample in a study of cytomegalovirus exposure and HLA in healthy donors. TCRdb's copy holds only in-frame clones and misses some; the assay was immunoSEQ multiplex PCR. The sample holds tens of thousands of clones; roughly 84% are singletons and the top ten take roughly 4%. Specimen: PBMCs. All receptors come from a woman aged 18-30 years in good health and CMV-seronegative. Each CDR3 is given with its conserved first and last residue. A D gene is named only where the DNA matches it firmly. Part of the rows lack a size; the others show once, few, many or a class for expanded clones.

cdr3_aa	cdr3_nt	j_call	d_call	clone_size	v_call
CASSYSAGEGETQYF	TGTGCCAGCAGTTACTCAGCGGGAGAGGGGGAGACCCAGTACTTC	TRBJ2-5	TRBD2	medium-sized	TRBV6-5
CASSFSSDTQYF	TGTGCCAGCAGCTTTTCTAGCGATACGCAGTATTTT	TRBJ2-3	.	.	TRBV5-6
CASSTGTYEQYF	TGTGCCAGCAGCACAGGGACCTACGAGCAGTACTTC	TRBJ2-7	.	once	TRBV28
CASSRSSSVDTQYF	TGTGCCAGCAGCAGGAGTAGTTCGGTCGATACGCAGTATTTT	TRBJ2-3	.	.	TRBV5-4
CASSEASGSRGETQYF	TGTGCCAGCAGTGAAGCTAGCGGTTCCCGGGGAGAGACCCAGTACTTC	TRBJ2-5	.	.	TRBV6-1
CASSEPGFSGNSPLHF	TGTGCCAGCAGTGAACCAGGGTTTAGTGGGAATTCACCCCTCCACTTT	TRBJ1-6	.	once	TRBV25-1
CAWSGQGRATDTQYF	TGTGCCTGGAGTGGACAGGGAAGAGCCACAGATACGCAGTATTTT	TRBJ2-3	TRBD1	.	TRBV30
CASSLVGTEQYF	TGTGCCAGCAGCTTAGTCGGTACCGAGCAGTACTTC	TRBJ2-7	.	once	TRBV7-9
CASSLVASEQYF	TGTGCCAGCAGCTTAGTGGCTAGTGAGCAGTACTTC	TRBJ2-7	.	few	TRBV11-2
CASSAGTSGGDTQYF	TGTGCCAGCAGTGCCGGGACTAGCGGGGGAGATACGCAGTATTTT	TRBJ2-3	TRBD2	.	TRBV6-4
CASSLVGSSYNEQFF	TGTGCCAGCAGCTTGGTTGGGAGCTCCTACAATGAGCAGTTCTTC	TRBJ2-1	.	.	TRBV5-6
CASSPAGVTNTEAFF	TGTGCCAGCAGTCCTGCCGGGGTCACGAACACTGAAGCTTTCTTT	TRBJ1-1	.	few	TRBV28
CASSLQGGEKLFF	TGTGCCAGCAGCTTGCAGGGTGGTGAAAAACTGTTTTTT	TRBJ1-4	.	.	TRBV5-4
CASSQDRGPGYGYPF	TGTGCCAGCAGCCAAGACAGGGGGCCTGGCTATGGCTACCCCTTC	TRBJ1-2	TRBD1	.	TRBV4-2
CASSVQGLGSYEQYF	TGTGCCAGCAGCGTTCAGGGCCTGGGCTCCTACGAGCAGTACTTC	TRBJ2-7	.	.	TRBV7-8
CASRPAGLAGGTQYF	TGTGCCAGCAGACCCGCGGGACTAGCGGGAGGGACGCAGTATTTT	TRBJ2-3	TRBD2	.	TRBV7-2
CASSARPGLPTDEQFF	TGTGCCAGCAGCGCCCGACCGGGACTACCTACGGATGAGCAGTTCTTC	TRBJ2-1	TRBD2	few	TRBV9
CASSYRQGNSPLHF	TGTGCCAGCAGCTATAGACAGGGGAATTCACCCCTCCACTTT	TRBJ1-6	TRBD1	.	TRBV7-8
CASSTAGGSYNEQFF	TGTGCCAGCAGTACGGCGGGAGGTTCCTACAATGAGCAGTTCTTC	TRBJ2-1	TRBD2	.	TRBV6-4
CASEGVYQETQYF	TGTGCCTCCGAAGGGGTGTACCAAGAGACCCAGTACTTC	TRBJ2-5	.	once	TRBV2
CASSRGDSRDYGYTF	TGTGCCAGCTCACGTGGGGACAGCCGAGACTATGGCTACACCTTC	TRBJ1-2	TRBD1	.	TRBV18
CASSPDRLEQFF	TGCGCCAGCAGCCCAGACAGGCTAGAGCAGTTCTTC	TRBJ2-1	.	.	TRBV4-1
CASSKDRFNQPQNF	TGTGCCAGCAGCAAGGACAGATTCAATCAGCCCCAGAATTTT	TRBJ1-5	.	.	TRBV7-2
CASSPAGYGGYTF	TGTGCCAGCTCACCAGCGGGGTATGGAGGCTACACCTTC	TRBJ1-2	.	.	TRBV18
CASSPGGTDTQYF	TGTGCCAGCAGTCCGGGGGGGACAGATACGCAGTATTTT	TRBJ2-3	TRBD2	.	TRBV6-5
CASSLNGDYGYPF	TGTGCCAGCAGTTTAAACGGCGACTATGGCTACCCCTTC	TRBJ1-2	.	.	TRBV27
CASSIVADRPQHF	TGTGCCAGTAGTATAGTAGCCGATCGGCCCCAGCATTTT	TRBJ1-5	.	few	TRBV19
CSVKHRPGRRGF	TGCAGCGTCAAACACCGCCCCGGGAGGAGGGGCTTC	TRBJ1-2	.	.	TRBV29-1
CASSVLGQGGDNTIYF	TGTGCCAGCAGCGTATTGGGACAAGGAGGAGACAACACCATATATTTT	TRBJ1-3	.	.	TRBV11-1
CASSRGEGPYEQYF	TGTGCCAGCTCTCGGGGGGAGGGACCCTACGAGCAGTACTTC	TRBJ2-7	TRBD2	.	TRBV18
CASSLGTGLVTDTQYF	TGTGCCAGCAGCTTAGGGACAGGGCTGGTCACAGATACGCAGTATTTT	TRBJ2-3	TRBD1	.	TRBV13
CASSKGEGGTNGYTF	TGTGCCAGCAGCAAAGGAGAGGGGGGGACTAATGGCTACACCTTC	TRBJ1-2	.	.	TRBV21-1
CASSFKTGTNTGELFF	TGTGCCAGCAGCTTCAAAACAGGAACGAACACCGGGGAGCTGTTTTTT	TRBJ2-2	.	.	TRBV7-2
CASSLGVGTGSDTQYF	TGCGCCAGCAGCTTGGGAGTCGGGACAGGGTCAGATACGCAGTATTTT	TRBJ2-3	TRBD1	.	TRBV5-1
CASSSQTSGRGSYEQYF	TGTGCCAGCAGTTCTCAGACTAGCGGGAGAGGCAGCTACGAGCAGTACTTC	TRBJ2-7	TRBD2	few	TRBV28
CASSLNGGVGTDTQYF	TGCGCCAGCAGCCTAAATGGGGGGGTTGGGACAGATACGCAGTATTTT	TRBJ2-3	TRBD2	.	TRBV4-3
CASSLQGNEQFF	TGTGCCAGCAGTTTACAGGGAAATGAGCAGTTCTTC	TRBJ2-1	.	.	TRBV6-5
CASSRGHMNTEAFF	TGTGCCAGCAGCCGGGGACATATGAACACTGAAGCTTTCTTT	TRBJ1-1	.	few	TRBV28
CASSLDRAGNTIYF	TGTGCCAGCAGCTTGGACAGGGCCGGAAACACCATATATTTT	TRBJ1-3	.	.	TRBV5-4
CASSLFSELAMYNEQFF	TGTGCCAGCAGTTTATTTAGTGAGCTAGCGATGTACAATGAGCAGTTCTTC	TRBJ2-1	.	.	TRBV28
CASSQGAETEAFF	TGTGCCAGTTCACAGGGGGCAGAAACTGAAGCTTTCTTT	TRBJ1-1	TRBD1	.	TRBV19
CASSQDTGKVYGYTF	TGCGCCAGCAGCCAAGATACAGGGAAGGTCTATGGCTACACCTTC	TRBJ1-2	.	.	TRBV4-3
CASSTSARQGAFF	TGTGCCAGTAGTACCTCCGCGAGACAGGGCGCTTTCTTT	TRBJ1-1	TRBD1	.	TRBV19
CASSLEGGGYTF	TGTGCCAGCAGCTTGGAGGGAGGCGGCTACACCTTC	TRBJ1-2	.	.	TRBV7-9
CASSFPGGGPFF	TGTGCCAGCAGTTTCCCCGGGGGGGGCCCGTTCTTC	TRBJ2-1	TRBD2	few	TRBV27